What follows are 19 T cell receptor beta chains derived from one specimen sequenced in a study of CD8+CD57+ T cells in acquired aplastic anemia. Sequencing involved patients with CD8+CD57+ cell expansion previously shown by flow cytometry. Profiling of TCR beta VDJ combinations and CDR3 sequences used genomic DNA as template. MiXCR, applied by TCRdb to the reads, yields one record per CDR3 protein. Of a few hundred thousand distinct CDR3 sequences listed, around a third are singletons. Sequences were obtained from sorted CD4+, CD8+, or CD8+CD57+ T cells (not recorded which) from PBMCs. The receptors were sampled from a human donor with aplastic anemia.

V usage is TRBV6-1 and J usage is TRBJ2-1; D uncertain. This CDR3 has 18 residues. The germline V gene has CDR1 MNHNS and CDR2 SASEGT. V was trimmed by 0 bases and J by 5 bases, leaving 20 bases between them. CDR3 coding DNA: TGTGCCAGCAGTGAAGCCAGGTTGGGCCGATTGCCGAACAATGAGCAGTTCTTC. Translated, it gives CASSEARLGRLPNNEQFF.

This clonotype was picked up many times. V is TRBV15 and J is TRBJ2-5; the D gene is possibly TRBD2 (5 bases). Germline V gives CDR1 LNHNV, CDR2 YYDKDF (reference sequence). The CDR3 spans 15 residues. Trimming stripped 1 base from V and 4 bases from J, with 13 bases between. CDR3 sequence reads: CATSRAGEIGETQYF. In nucleotides, the CDR3 is TGTGCCACCAGCAGAGCTGGGGAGATCGGAGAGACCCAGTACTTC.

This chain joins TRBV30 and TRBJ1-2; 12 nucleotides match TRBD1. The CDR3 consists of 14 residues. Germline loops: CDR1 GTSNPN, CDR2 SVGIG (reference sequence). Trimming cost V 5 bases and J 4 bases; bases outside gene matches: 5. CDR3: CAWEGQGAVYGYTF. The CDR3 DNA reads as TGTGCCTGGGAGGGACAGGGGGCTGTCTATGGCTACACCTTC.

This clonotype came up many times. The rearrangement joins TRBV9 to TRBJ2-5, with D possibly matching TRBD2 (6 bases). V lost 0 bases and J 1 base, leaving 10 bases between the germline ends. Germline CDR1 and CDR2: SGDLS and YYNGEE. The CDR3 contains 15 residues. Here the CDR3 reads CASSVELRGQETQYF. The DNA for the CDR3 is TGTGCCAGCAGCGTAGAGTTGCGGGGCCAAGAGACCCAGTACTTC. The full variable domain, its missing parts supplied by reference TRBV9 and TRBJ2-5, is DSGVTQTPKHLITATGQRVTLRCSPRSGDLSVYWYQQSLDQGLQFLIQYYNGEERAKGNILERFSAQQFPDLHSELNLSSLELGDSALYFCASSVELRGQETQYFGPGTRLLVL.

This clonotype was counted many times. The rearrangement joins TRBV7-6 to TRBJ2-7, with D possibly called TRBD1 or TRBD2 (6 bases each). In germline, CDR1 is SGHVS, CDR2 FNYEAQ. The CDR3 contains 17 residues. Trimming took 5 bases from V and 3 from J, leaving 23 bases between them. The CDR3 bases are TGTGCCAGCAGCACTAGGCCGAGGGGGGCGAAAAACTACGAGCAGTACTTC. Encoded protein: CASSTRPRGAKNYEQYF. Variable domain in full (rest from reference TRBV7-6 and TRBJ2-7): GAGVSQSPRYKVTKRGQDVALRCDPISGHVSLYWYRQALGQGPEFLTYFNYEAQQDKSGLPNDRFSAERPEGSISTLTIQRTEQRDSAMYRCASSTRPRGAKNYEQYFGPGTRLTVT.

This sequence joins TRBV6-5 and TRBJ2-1; D not certain. The CDR3 sequence is 15 residues long. Germline-derived CDR1 and CDR2 are MNHEY and SVGAGI. Trimming cost V 4 bases and J 0 bases, with 10 bases left between them. Written as DNA, the CDR3 is TGTGCCAGCAGTTTCGACGAAAGCTCCTACAATGAGCAGTTCTTC. Its translation: CASSFDESSYNEQFF.

This clonotype was counted at least ten times. The chain combines TRBV2 with TRBJ1-2, with D uncertain. In germline, CDR1 is SNHLY, CDR2 FYNNEI. V was pared by 3 bases and J by 2 bases, with 10 bases between. The CDR3 sequence is 14 residues long. The CDR3 DNA reads as TGTGCCAGCAGTGAGGTTCGGGCGAACTATGGCTACACCTTC. This sequence encodes CASSEVRANYGYTF.

The V gene is TRBV14, the J gene TRBJ2-3, with no clear D. This CDR3 is 12 amino acids long. Germline values: CDR1 SGHDN, CDR2 FVKESK. V shed 3 bases and J shed 11 bases, with 12 bases lying between them. CDR3 region: CASSQFPLRQYF. The CDR3 DNA follows: TGTGCCAGCAGCCAGTTTCCCTTAAGGCAGTATTTT.

This clonotype was found many times. The V gene is TRBV7-9, the J gene TRBJ2-7; maybe TRBD2 (6 bases). With 5 bases removed from V and 4 bases from J, the gap between germline ends came to 15 bases. Per the germline V gene, CDR1 is SEHNR and CDR2 is FQNEAQ (reference sequence). CDR3 length equals 14 residues. The CDR3, as DNA: TGTGCCAGCAGCGCCAGGGAGGTCGGATACGAGCAGTACTTC. Protein: CASSAREVGYEQYF.

This clonotype appeared a few times. This chain connects TRBV19 to TRBJ2-1; 11 bases align to TRBD2. Germline V CDR1 and CDR2: LNHDA, SQIVND (reference sequence). CDR3 length: 17 residues. The V gene end was trimmed by 5 bases and the J gene end by 4 bases; junction bases not matched to a gene: 10. The CDR3: CASSSPSTSGVYNEQFF. The CDR3 nucleotides read TGTGCCAGTAGTTCGCCCTCGACTAGCGGGGTATACAATGAGCAGTTCTTC.

The chain couples TRBV4-1 to TRBJ2-5; 12 bases are shared with TRBD2. The CDR3 is made up of 17 amino acids. The V gene's germline CDR1 is MGHRA and CDR2 YSYEKL. After removal of 1 base from V and 4 bases from J, the junction contained 7 bases not matched to a gene. CDR3 in DNA: TGCGCCAGCAGCCAAGCCCGGACTAGCGGGACTGGAGAGACCCAGTACTTC. Protein: CASSQARTSGTGETQYF.

This clonotype was observed at least ten times. CDR3 sequence reads: CSASSGREYGYTF. As DNA, the CDR3 is TGCAGTGCTAGTTCGGGCAGGGAGTATGGCTACACCTTC. The J gene is TRBJ1-2, the V gene TRBV20-1; D is possibly TRBD1 (5 bases). V dropped 3 bases and J dropped 5 bases, with 13 bases sitting between them. CDR1 and CDR2 (germline): DFQATT, SNEGSKA (reference sequence). This CDR3 region has 13 residues.

This clonotype showed up many times. The chain uses TRBV20-1 and TRBJ2-1; TRBD1 aligns across 7 bases. With 8 bases clipped from V and 6 bases from J, the junction kept 4 bases outside the gene matches. The CDR3 spans 11 residues. CDR1 is DFQATT and CDR2 is SNEGSKA in the germline V gene (reference sequence). CDR3 in DNA: TGCAGTAGGGACAGAGTCAATGAGCAGTTCTTC. Translating it yields CSRDRVNEQFF.

The chain joins TRBV13 to TRBJ2-3; no definite D call. The germline gives CDR1 PRHDT, CDR2 FYEKMQ (reference sequence). The CDR3 is made up of 16 amino acids. The germline V and J ends were trimmed by 5 bases and 1 base, with 16 bases remaining between them. CDR3: CASSLRPVQGTDTQYF. The CDR3 DNA is TGTGCCAGCAGCCTTCGCCCAGTTCAGGGCACAGATACGCAGTATTTT.

There are many counts of this clonotype. This chain links TRBV7-2 with TRBJ2-7, with unresolved D. V was trimmed by 5 bases and J by 3 bases, leaving 11 bases between them. CDR1 is SGHTA, CDR2 FQGNSA, per germline. The CDR3 is 13 residues long. CDR3 coding DNA: TGTGCCAGCAGCCCTAATGGATTCTACGAGCAGTACTTC. Amino acid sequence: CASSPNGFYEQYF.

The CDR3 loop reads CASSVKGRSYEQYF. In DNA form, the CDR3 reads TGTGCCAGCAGTGTTAAGGGGCGGTCCTACGAGCAGTACTTC. The chain employs TRBV12-3 or TRBV12-4 and TRBJ2-7; weak D call: TRBD1 (5 bases). This CDR3 region has 14 residues. The V end was cut by 5 bases, the J end by 1 base, with 12 bases between.

This clonotype was observed a handful of times. The V gene is TRBV20-1, the J gene TRBJ2-1, with D unresolved. Trimming removed 1 base at V and 6 bases at J, with 4 bases between. Germline V gene data show CDR1 as DFQATT and CDR2 as SNEGSKA (reference sequence). This CDR3 is 11 amino acids long. The CDR3 DNA sequence: TGCAGTGCTAGAGCGAGCAATGAGCAGTTCTTC. Translated, it gives CSARASNEQFF.

This clonotype was found once. A much bigger clone sits one base away, suggesting this may be a read error. J is TRBJ1-2 and V is TRBV7-2; D might be TRBD1 (5 bases). Per the germline V gene, CDR1 is SGHTA and CDR2 is FQGNSA. This CDR3 is 13 amino acids long. V lost 6 bases and J lost 8, with 16 bases in between. The CDR3 protein is CASRGRHEHGYTF. CDR3 DNA: TGTGCCAGCAGGGGACGACACGAGCACGGCTACACCTTC.

This clonotype showed up many times. V gene TRBV2 combines with J gene TRBJ2-3; D may be TRBD1 (5 bases). Trimming took off 5 bases at V and 2 bases at J, with 11 bases between the two ends. The CDR3 consists of 14 residues. Germline V gives CDR1 SNHLY, CDR2 FYNNEI. CDR3 sequence reads: CASSLGVPTDTQYF. The CDR3 DNA reads TGTGCCAGCAGTTTAGGGGTCCCCACAGATACGCAGTATTTT. Filled out from reference TRBV2 and TRBJ2-3, the complete variable domain reads EPEVTQTPSHQVTQMGQEVILRCVPISNHLYFYWYRQILGQKVEFLVSFYNNEISEKSEIFDDQFSVERPDGSNFTLKIRSTKLEDSAMYFCASSLGVPTDTQYFGPGTRLTVL.